This T cell receptor (beta chain) came from a study of blood T cells in healthy people across ages. Using a J-beta primer mix together with a sample-barcoded 5' primer, a second PCR was run for about 6 to 12 cycles. Using its own MiXCR run on the 5' RACE reads, TCRdb lists one record per CDR3 protein. The repertoire holds about 640,000 distinct CDR3 sequences, 58% seen once, with around 37% in the top ten. Trimming removed 5 bases at V and 3 bases at J, with 19 bases between. This CDR3 spans 17 amino acids. In germline, CDR1 is SGHTA, CDR2 FQGNSA. V and J are TRBV7-2 and TRBJ2-2; tentatively, D is TRBD1 or TRBD2 (5 bases each). The sample was blood. This sequence originates from a man in his sixties in good health. CDR3 residues: CASSRQLGGWDTGELFF. CDR3 nucleotide sequence: TGTGCCAGCAGCCGTCAACTTGGGGGTTGGGACACCGGGGAGCTGTTTTTT. The full variable domain, completed using reference TRBV7-2 and TRBJ2-2, is GAGVSQSPSNKVTEKGKDVELRCDPISGHTALYWYRQSLGQGLEFLIYFQGNSAPDKSGLPSDRFSAERTGGSVSTLTIQRTQQEDSAVYLCASSRQLGGWDTGELFFGEGSRLTVL.